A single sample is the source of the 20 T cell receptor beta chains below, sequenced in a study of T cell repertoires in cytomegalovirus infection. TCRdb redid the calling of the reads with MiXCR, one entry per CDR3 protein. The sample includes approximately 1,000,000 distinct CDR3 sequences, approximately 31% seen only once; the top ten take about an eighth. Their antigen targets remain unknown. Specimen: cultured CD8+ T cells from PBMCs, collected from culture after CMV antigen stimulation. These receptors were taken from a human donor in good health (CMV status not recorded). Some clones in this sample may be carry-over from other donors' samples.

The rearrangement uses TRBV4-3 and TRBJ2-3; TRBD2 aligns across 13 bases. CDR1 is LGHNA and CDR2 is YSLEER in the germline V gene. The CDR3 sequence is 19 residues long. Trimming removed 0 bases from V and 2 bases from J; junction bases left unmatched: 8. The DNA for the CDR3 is TGCGCCAGCAGCCAAGACGGACTAGCGGGGGCAAGTTCCACAGATACGCAGTATTTT. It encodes CASSQDGLAGASSTDTQYF.

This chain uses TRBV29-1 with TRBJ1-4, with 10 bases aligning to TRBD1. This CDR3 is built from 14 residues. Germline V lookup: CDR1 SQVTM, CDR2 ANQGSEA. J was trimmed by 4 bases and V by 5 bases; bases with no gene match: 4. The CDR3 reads CSVLTGGYNEKLFF. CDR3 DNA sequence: TGCAGCGTTCTGACAGGGGGCTATAATGAAAAACTGTTTTTT.

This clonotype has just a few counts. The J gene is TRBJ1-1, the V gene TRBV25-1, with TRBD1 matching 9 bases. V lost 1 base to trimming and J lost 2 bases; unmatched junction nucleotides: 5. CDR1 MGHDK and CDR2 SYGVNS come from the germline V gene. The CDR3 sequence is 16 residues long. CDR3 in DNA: TGTGCCAGCAGTGAATTAGGAACAGGGGGCAACACTGAAGCTTTCTTT. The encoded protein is CASSELGTGGNTEAFF.

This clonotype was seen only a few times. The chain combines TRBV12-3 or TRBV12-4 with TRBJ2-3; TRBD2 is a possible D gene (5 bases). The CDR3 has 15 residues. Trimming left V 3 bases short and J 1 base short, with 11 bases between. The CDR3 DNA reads TGTGCCAGCAGTTTTTTGCTAGCTGGCACAGATACGCAGTATTTT. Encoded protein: CASSFLLAGTDTQYF.

The CDR3 sequence: CAVKGDPRMTEAFF. The DNA of the CDR3 is TGCGCCGTCAAGGGAGACCCCCGGATGACTGAAGCTTTCTTT. The chain carries TRBV4-1 and TRBJ1-1; D gene ambiguous. Trimming took 11 bases from V and 5 from J, leaving 21 bases between them. Germline V gene data show CDR1 as MGHRA and CDR2 as YSYEKL. The CDR3 spans 14 residues.

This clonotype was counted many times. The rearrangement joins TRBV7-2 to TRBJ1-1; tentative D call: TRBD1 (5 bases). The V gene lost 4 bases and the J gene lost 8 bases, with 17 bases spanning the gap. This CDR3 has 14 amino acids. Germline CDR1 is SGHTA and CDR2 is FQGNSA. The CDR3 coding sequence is TGTGCCAGCAGCTGGGGGTCCGGGACTCCCGAAGCTTTCTTT. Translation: CASSWGSGTPEAFF.

CDR3 nucleotides: TGCAGCGAGTGGACAGGGGCCCTCAATGAGCAGTTCTTC. Its protein is CSEWTGALNEQFF. The genes are TRBV29-1 and TRBJ2-1; 9 bases line up with TRBD1. The CDR3 covers 13 residues. The germline V gene has CDR1 SQVTM and CDR2 ANQGSEA. V was clipped by 7 bases and J by 6 bases; unmatched bases: 7.

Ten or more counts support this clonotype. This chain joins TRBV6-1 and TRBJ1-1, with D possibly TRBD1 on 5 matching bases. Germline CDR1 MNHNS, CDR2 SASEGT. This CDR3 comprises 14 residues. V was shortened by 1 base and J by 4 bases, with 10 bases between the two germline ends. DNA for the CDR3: TGTGCCAGCAGTGAAGGGGACGGAGTCACTGAAGCTTTCTTT. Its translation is CASSEGDGVTEAFF.

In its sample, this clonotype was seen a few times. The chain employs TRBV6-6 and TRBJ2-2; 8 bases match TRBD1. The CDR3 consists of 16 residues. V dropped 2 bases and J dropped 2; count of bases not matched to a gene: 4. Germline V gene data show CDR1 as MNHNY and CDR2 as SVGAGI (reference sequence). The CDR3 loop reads CASSYKQGGNTGELFF. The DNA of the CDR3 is TGTGCCAGCAGTTACAAACAGGGGGGTAACACCGGGGAGCTGTTTTTT.

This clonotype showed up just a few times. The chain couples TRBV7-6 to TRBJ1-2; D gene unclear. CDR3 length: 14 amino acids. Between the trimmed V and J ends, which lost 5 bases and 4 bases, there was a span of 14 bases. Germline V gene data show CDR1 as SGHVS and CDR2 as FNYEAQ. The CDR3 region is CASSPRPVGYGYTF. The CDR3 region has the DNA TGTGCCAGCAGCCCCAGGCCCGTGGGCTATGGCTACACCTTC.

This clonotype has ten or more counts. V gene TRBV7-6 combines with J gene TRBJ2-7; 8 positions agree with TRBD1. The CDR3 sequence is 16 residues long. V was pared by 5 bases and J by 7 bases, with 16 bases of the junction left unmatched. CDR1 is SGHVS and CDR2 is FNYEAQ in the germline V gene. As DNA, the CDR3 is TGTGCCAGCAGCCTCCAGGGGGCAGGGCAGATGATGGAGCAGTACTTC. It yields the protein CASSLQGAGQMMEQYF. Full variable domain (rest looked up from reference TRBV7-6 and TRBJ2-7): GAGVSQSPRYKVTKRGQDVALRCDPISGHVSLYWYRQALGQGPEFLTYFNYEAQQDKSGLPNDRFSAERPEGSISTLTIQRTEQRDSAMYRCASSLQGAGQMMEQYFGPGTRLTVT.

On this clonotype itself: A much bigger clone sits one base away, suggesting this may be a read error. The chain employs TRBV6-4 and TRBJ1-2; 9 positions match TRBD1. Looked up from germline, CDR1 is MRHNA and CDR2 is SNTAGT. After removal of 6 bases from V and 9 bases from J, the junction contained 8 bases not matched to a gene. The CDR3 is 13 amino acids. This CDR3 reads CASSPGTGSRYTF. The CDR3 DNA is TGTGCCAGCAGCCCCGGGACAGGGTCTCGCTACACCTTC.

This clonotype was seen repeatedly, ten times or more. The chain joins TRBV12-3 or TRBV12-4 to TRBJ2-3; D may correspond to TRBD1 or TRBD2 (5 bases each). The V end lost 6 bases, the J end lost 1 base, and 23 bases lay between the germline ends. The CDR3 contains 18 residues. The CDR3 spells CASSRRGEGKGGTDTQYF. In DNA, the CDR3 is TGTGCCAGCAGCCGCCGGGGCGAGGGAAAGGGAGGCACAGATACGCAGTATTTT.

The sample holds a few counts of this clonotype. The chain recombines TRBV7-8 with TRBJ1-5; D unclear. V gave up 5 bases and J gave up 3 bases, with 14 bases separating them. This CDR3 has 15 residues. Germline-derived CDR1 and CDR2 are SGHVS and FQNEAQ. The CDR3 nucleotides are TGTGCCAGCAGCCTACGGTCCCGCTTCAATCAGCCCCAGCATTTT. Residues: CASSLRSRFNQPQHF.

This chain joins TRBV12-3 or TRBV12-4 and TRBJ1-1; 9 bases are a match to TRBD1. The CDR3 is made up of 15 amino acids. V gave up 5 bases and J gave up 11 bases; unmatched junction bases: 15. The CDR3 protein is CASSPFPTWDREAFF. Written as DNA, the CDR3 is TGTGCCAGCAGTCCATTCCCTACTTGGGACAGGGAGGCTTTCTTT.

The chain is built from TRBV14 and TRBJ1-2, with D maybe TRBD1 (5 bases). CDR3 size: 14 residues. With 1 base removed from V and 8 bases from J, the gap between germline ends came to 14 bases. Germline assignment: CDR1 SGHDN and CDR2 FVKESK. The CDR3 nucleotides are TGTGCCAGCAGCCAAGCCGGGGCGGGGGACGGCTACACCTTC. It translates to CASSQAGAGDGYTF.

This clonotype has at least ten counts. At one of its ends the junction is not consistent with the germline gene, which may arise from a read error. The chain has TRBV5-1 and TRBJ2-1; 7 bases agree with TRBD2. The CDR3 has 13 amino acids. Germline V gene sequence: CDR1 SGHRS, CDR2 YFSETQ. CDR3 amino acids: CASSLGGINEQFF. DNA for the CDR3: TGTGCCAGCAGCTTGGGGGGGATCAATGAGCAGTTCTTC. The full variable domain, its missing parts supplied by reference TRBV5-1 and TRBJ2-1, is KAGVTQTPRYLIKTRGQQVTLSCSPISGHRSVSWYQQTPGQGLQFLFEYFSETQRNKGNFPGRFSGRQFSNSRSEMNVSTLELGDSALYLCASSLGGINEQFFGPGTRLTVL.

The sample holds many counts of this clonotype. The CDR3 DNA reads TGTGCCAGCAGCTTTCAGGGGAAAATCTACGAGCAGTACTTC. It encodes CASSFQGKIYEQYF. The genes are TRBV7-6 and TRBJ2-7; a weak D match, TRBD1 (6 bases). The length of the CDR3 is 14 residues. Trimming pared 3 bases from V and 3 bases from J, leaving 12 bases between. Looked up from germline, CDR1 is SGHVS and CDR2 is FNYEAQ. Drawing the rest from reference TRBV7-6 and TRBJ2-7, the complete variable domain is GAGVSQSPRYKVTKRGQDVALRCDPISGHVSLYWYRQALGQGPEFLTYFNYEAQQDKSGLPNDRFSAERPEGSISTLTIQRTEQRDSAMYRCASSFQGKIYEQYFGPGTRLTVT.

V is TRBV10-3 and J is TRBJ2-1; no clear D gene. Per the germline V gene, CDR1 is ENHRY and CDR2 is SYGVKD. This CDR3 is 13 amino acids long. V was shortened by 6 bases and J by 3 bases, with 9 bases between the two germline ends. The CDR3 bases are TGTGCCATCAGGACCAACATCTACAATGAGCAGTTCTTC. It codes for CAIRTNIYNEQFF.

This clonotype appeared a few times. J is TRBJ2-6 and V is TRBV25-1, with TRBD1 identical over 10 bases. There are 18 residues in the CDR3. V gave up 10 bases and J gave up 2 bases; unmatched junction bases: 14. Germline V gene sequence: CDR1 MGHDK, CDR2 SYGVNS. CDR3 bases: TGTGCCACCCTACTCGGGGACAGGGGATGTGCTGGGGCCAACGTCCTGACTTTC. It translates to CATLLGDRGCAGANVLTF.